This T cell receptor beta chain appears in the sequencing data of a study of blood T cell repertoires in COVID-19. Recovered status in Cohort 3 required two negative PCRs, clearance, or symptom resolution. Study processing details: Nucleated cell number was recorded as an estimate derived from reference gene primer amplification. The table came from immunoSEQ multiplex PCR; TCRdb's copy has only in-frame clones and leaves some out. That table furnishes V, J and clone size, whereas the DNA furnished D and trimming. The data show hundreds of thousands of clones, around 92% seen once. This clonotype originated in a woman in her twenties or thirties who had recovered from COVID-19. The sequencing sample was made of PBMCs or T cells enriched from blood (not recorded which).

CDR3 in amino acids: CASSDPTSGSLWNEQFF. DNA of the CDR3: TGCGCCAGCAGTGATCCCACTAGCGGGAGTCTTTGGAATGAGCAGTTCTTC. The chain links TRBV10-2 to TRBJ2-1; 11 positions agree with TRBD2. The CDR3 totals 17 residues. Germline V gene sequence: CDR1 WSHSY, CDR2 SAAADI. The V and J ends lost 3 bases and 7 bases, in that order; junction bases with no gene match: 11.